This is a list of T cell receptor beta chains from one sample in a study of cytomegalovirus exposure and HLA in healthy donors. Produced via immunoSEQ multiplex PCR; TCRdb's table is partial and in-frame only. The repertoire holds some 350,000 clones, approximately 86% seen once, with roughly 1.2% in the top ten. The sequenced material came from PBMCs. These receptors originate from a woman aged 25 to 39 in good health and CMV-seropositive. CDR3s include the opening cysteine and the closing phenylalanine or tryptophan. The order of the fields is J gene, D gene, clone size, V gene, CDR3 DNA, CDR3 protein. D genes are given only for firm matches. Clone sizes are given selectively: once, few, many, or a class where the clone is expanded.

>TRBJ1-6|NA|NA|TRBV7-3
TGTGCCAGCAGCGAAAACAGGGATAATTCACCCCTCCACTTT
CASSENRDNSPLHF
>TRBJ1-6|NA|NA|TRBV28
TGTGCCAGCAGTTTAAAGGATAATTCACCCCTCCACTTT
CASSLKDNSPLHF
>TRBJ2-2|NA|once|TRBV29-1
TGCAGCGCATGGGCAGGGGTGGACGGGGAGCTGTTTTTT
CSAWAGVDGELFF
>TRBJ1-3|TRBD1|NA|TRBV5-1
TGCGCCAGCAGCTTATCAGGGGGCTCAGCTGGAAACACCATATATTTT
CASSLSGGSAGNTIYF
>TRBJ1-2|NA|NA|TRBV6-5
TGTGCCAGCAGTTACGGGCAGGCGGTTAGCGTGGGCTACACCTTC
CASSYGQAVSVGYTF
>TRBJ2-7|NA|NA|TRBV18
TGTGCCAGCTCACCACCGGCGGGGAAAACCTACGAGCAGTACTTC
CASSPPAGKTYEQYF
>TRBJ2-1|NA|once|TRBV19
TGTGCCAGTAGTAGCGGGGCTAATGAGCAGTTCTTC
CASSSGANEQFF
>TRBJ1-3|NA|few|TRBV19
TGTGCCAGTAGTAGGGCAGAGCTTTCCTCTGGAAACACCATATATTTT
CASSRAELSSGNTIYF
>TRBJ2-1|TRBD2|NA|TRBV28
TGTGCCAGCAGTTTGCGGGAGGAGGAGCAGTTCTTC
CASSLREEEQFF
>TRBJ2-1|NA|NA|TRBV15
TGTGCCACCAGCAGAGTGCGACACGTGGGCAATGAGCAGTTCTTC
CATSRVRHVGNEQFF
>TRBJ2-7|TRBD1|NA|TRBV4-3
TGCGCCAGCAGCCTGTCCGGGACAGGGGGGTACGAGCAGTACTTC
CASSLSGTGGYEQYF
>TRBJ1-4|NA|NA|TRBV7-2
TGTGCCAGCAGCTTGGGGGGAACTAATGAAAAACTGTTTTTT
CASSLGGTNEKLFF
>TRBJ2-7|NA|NA|TRBV5-1
TGCGCCAGCAGCTTGGGGTTCTTGGGCTACGAGCAGTACTTC
CASSLGFLGYEQYF
>TRBJ1-4|NA|NA|TRBV29-1
TGCAGCGTTGTGAGGGGCCCTAATGAAAAACTGTTTTTT
CSVVRGPNEKLFF
>TRBJ2-1|NA|NA|TRBV7-9
TGTGCCAGCAGCTTAGCGTTTGGCGCGGGTGAGCAGTTCTTC
CASSLAFGAGEQFF
>TRBJ2-1|NA|NA|TRBV5-4
TGTGCCAGCAGCGGAGATAATCGGGGGGCCGTGGCTGGAGAGCAGTTCTTC
CASSGDNRGAVAGEQFF
>TRBJ2-3|NA|NA|TRBV28
TGTGCCAGCAGGGAGGGGCTGGCAGATACGCAGTATTTT
CASREGLADTQYF
>TRBJ2-5|NA|NA|TRBV5-1
TGCGCCAGCAGCTCAGGGGTGCGGGGCGAAGAGACCCAGTACTTC
CASSSGVRGEETQYF
>TRBJ2-1|NA|NA|TRBV7-3
TGTGCCAGCAGCTTAACCGAGGGGGGACCCTACAATGAGCAGTTCTTC
CASSLTEGGPYNEQFF
>TRBJ2-2|NA|NA|TRBV7-6
TGTGCCAGCAGCTTAACCGGGGAGCTGTTTTTT
CASSLTGELFF
>TRBJ2-3|TRBD1|NA|TRBV29-1
TGCAGCGGGACAGGGGGCACAGATACGCAGTATTTT
CSGTGGTDTQYF
>TRBJ2-3|NA|NA|TRBV5-1
TGCGCCAGCAGCTTGGGATCCCAAGGGACAGATACGCAGTATTTT
CASSLGSQGTDTQYF
>TRBJ2-5|NA|NA|TRBV9
TGTGCCAGCAGCGTAGAGTCCCTGGGACTTCTACAAGAGACCCAGTACTTC
CASSVESLGLLQETQYF
>TRBJ1-1|NA|NA|TRBV25-1
TGTGCCAGCAGTCGGGGGAACACTGAAGCTTTCTTT
CASSRGNTEAFF
>TRBJ1-5|TRBD1|NA|TRBV5-6
TGTGCCAGCAGCCGGGACAGGAACAATCAGCCCCAGCATTTT
CASSRDRNNQPQHF
>TRBJ2-7|NA|NA|TRBV18
TGTGCCAGCTCTGACACGGACCCAGGGGGGGAGCAGTACTTC
CASSDTDPGGEQYF
>TRBJ1-5|NA|NA|TRBV19
TGTGCCAGTACGCCGACAGTAGATCAGCCCCAGCATTTT
CASTPTVDQPQHF
>TRBJ1-1|NA|NA|TRBV6-1
TGTGCCAGCATCAAGATCCGGGAAGCTTTCTTT
CASIKIREAFF
>TRBJ2-2|NA|NA|TRBV5-1
TGCGCCAGCAGCTTGGAAGGGATCAGCACCGGGGAGCTGTTTTTT
CASSLEGISTGELFF
>TRBJ1-5|NA|NA|TRBV4-3
TGCGCCAGCAGCCAAGATTACTGGGGGCATCAGCCCCAGCATTTT
CASSQDYWGHQPQHF
>TRBJ1-2|NA|NA|TRBV28
TGTGCCAGCAGTACGACAGGATTCTATGGCTACACCTTC
CASSTTGFYGYTF
>TRBJ2-7|NA|NA|TRBV6-1
TGTGCCAGCAGTGCTAGCGACTCCTACGAGCAGTACTTC
CASSASDSYEQYF
>TRBJ2-7|TRBD2|NA|TRBV4-3
TGCGCCAGCAGTCCCGGGGGGAGCCTGAACGAGCAGTACTTC
CASSPGGSLNEQYF
>TRBJ1-3|TRBD1|many|TRBV29-1
TGCAGCGCCACACCGGGACAGGTGTCTGGAAACACCATATATTTT
CSATPGQVSGNTIYF
>TRBJ1-1|TRBD1|few|TRBV5-4
TGTGCCAGCAGCCAGGGCGGGACAGCCAACACTGAAGCTTTCTTT
CASSQGGTANTEAFF
>TRBJ1-5|NA|NA|TRBV5-8
TGTGCCAGCAGCTTGGGACAGCCTAATCAGCCCCAGCATTTT
CASSLGQPNQPQHF
>TRBJ1-2|NA|once|TRBV10-3
TGTGCCATCAGACAGCCTAACTATGGCTACACCTTC
CAIRQPNYGYTF
>TRBJ2-5|TRBD2|NA|TRBV7-2
TGTGCCAGCAGCCCCGGGACTAGCTTTGGGGAGACCCAGTACTTC
CASSPGTSFGETQYF
>TRBJ2-7|NA|NA|TRBV18
TGTGCCAGCTCCCCTGTCGACGGGGACGAGCAGTACTTC
CASSPVDGDEQYF
>TRBJ2-5|NA|NA|TRBV9
TGTGCCAGCAGCGTAGGTGGGAATCCTACCGGGGGAGAGACCCAGTACTTC
CASSVGGNPTGGETQYF
>TRBJ2-7|NA|NA|TRBV14
TGTGCCAGCAGCCTGACTTATGGACCAGCCTACGAGCAGTACTTC
CASSLTYGPAYEQYF
>TRBJ2-5|NA|NA|TRBV2
TGTGCCAGCAGTGAAGAGGCAGGGTGGGAGACCCAGTACTTC
CASSEEAGWETQYF
>TRBJ2-2|TRBD2|NA|TRBV4-3
TGCGCCAGCAGCCAAGGGGCGGGGGGCACCGGGGAGCTGTTTTTT
CASSQGAGGTGELFF
>TRBJ2-3|TRBD2|NA|TRBV27
TGTGCCAGCAGTTTACCCCCTAGCGGGGTATTAGCGGATACGCAGTATTTT
CASSLPPSGVLADTQYF
>TRBJ2-7|NA|few|TRBV7-9
TGTGCCAGCAGCTTATCCTATTTCCGGGACACCTCCTACGAGCAGTACTTC
CASSLSYFRDTSYEQYF
>TRBJ1-4|NA|NA|TRBV30
TGTGCCTGGAGTGGTCGGGAAACTAATGAAAAACTGTTTTTT
CAWSGRETNEKLFF
>TRBJ2-5|NA|NA|TRBV6-1
TGTGCCAGCTACCCGGGCCACAATGGAGAGACCCAGTACTTC
CASYPGHNGETQYF
>TRBJ2-5|NA|NA|TRBV5-1
TGCGCCAGCAGCTTGGAGCCTGGCCAAGAGACCCAGTACTTC
CASSLEPGQETQYF
>TRBJ2-1|TRBD1|NA|TRBV18
TGTGCCAGCTCGGCCCCAGGGGGAGATGAGCAGTTCTTC
CASSAPGGDEQFF
>TRBJ2-5|NA|NA|TRBV28
TGTGCCAGCAGTTTTTACCAGGGGGAGGTAGAGACCCAGTACTTC
CASSFYQGEVETQYF
>TRBJ2-7|TRBD2|once|TRBV5-1
TGCGCCAGCAGCCGCGGACTAGCGGGAGGGCGGGGCGAGCAGTACTTC
CASSRGLAGGRGEQYF
>TRBJ2-6|NA|NA|TRBV4-3
TGCGCCAGCAGCCAAGATGCCCCGGGACCTGGGGCTGGGGCCAACGTCCTGACTTTC
CASSQDAPGPGAGANVLTF
>TRBJ2-7|TRBD2|NA|TRBV5-6
TGTGCCAGCAGCTTGGCGGTAGCGGGCCCCTACGAGCAGTACTTC
CASSLAVAGPYEQYF
>TRBJ1-4|NA|NA|TRBV13
TGTGCCAGCAGCTTTCGGGGTGCAGGGTCTGAAAAACTGTTTTTT
CASSFRGAGSEKLFF